The next 20 T cell receptor beta chains were all read from a single sample in a study of T-cell memory formation after mild COVID-19. TCRdb analysed the 5' RACE reads with MiXCR anew, one entry per CDR3 protein. The sample has more than 350,000 distinct CDR3 sequences, roughly 21% seen once; the top ten hold approximately 13%. Sequences were obtained from PBMCs or a T cell subset sorted from them (not recorded which). The receptors stem from an adult woman who had mild COVID-19 (a few samples of this study predate the infection). Cell type and time point are not known.

This clonotype appeared many times. The CDR3 DNA follows: TGCAGCGTTGTAAGGTCGAGTGAAGCTTTCTTT. It codes for CSVVRSSEAFF. The chain carries TRBV29-1 and TRBJ1-1; D unresolved. The CDR3 runs to 11 residues. V was pared by 4 bases and J by 7 bases, with 10 bases between. CDR1 SQVTM and CDR2 ANQGSEA come from the germline V gene.

This clonotype was seen only a few times. This chain joins TRBV19 and TRBJ2-3, with 7 positions matching TRBD2. The CDR3 extends over 17 amino acids. The V gene end was trimmed by 1 base and the J gene end by 0 bases; junction bases not matched to a gene: 7. Germline V CDR1 and CDR2: LNHDA, SQIVND (reference sequence). The CDR3 is CASSIVGGGTSTDTQYF. Here the CDR3 DNA reads TGTGCCAGTAGTATAGTCGGGGGAGGGACTAGCACAGATACGCAGTATTTT.

This clonotype appeared a few times. The gene calls are TRBV25-1 and TRBJ1-6; D is unresolved. Between the trimmed V and J ends, which lost 3 bases and 10 bases, there was a span of 13 bases. Germline CDR1 and CDR2: MGHDK and SYGVNS. The CDR3 totals 14 residues. The CDR3 reads CASSEVTGGSPLHF. CDR3 nucleotides: TGTGCCAGCAGTGAGGTTACTGGAGGGTCACCCCTCCACTTT. The full variable domain, in which reference TRBV25-1 and TRBJ1-6 provide the parts outside the CDR3, is EADIYQTPRYLVIGTGKKITLECSQTMGHDKMYWYQQDPGMELHLIHYSYGVNSTEKGDLSSESTVSRIRTEHFPLTLESARPSHTSQYLCASSEVTGGSPLHFGNGTRLTVT.

This chain uses TRBV7-6 with TRBJ1-1, with D hard to call. This CDR3 region has 15 residues. The V gene lost 1 base and the J gene lost 0 bases, with 9 bases spanning the gap. Germline V gene sequence: CDR1 SGHVS, CDR2 FNYEAQ. The CDR3 loop is CASSLVPELNTEAFF. Here the CDR3 DNA reads TGTGCCAGCAGCTTAGTCCCGGAGTTGAACACTGAAGCTTTCTTT. The variable domain in full, completed from reference TRBV7-6 and TRBJ1-1, reads GAGVSQSPRYKVTKRGQDVALRCDPISGHVSLYWYRQALGQGPEFLTYFNYEAQQDKSGLPNDRFSAERPEGSISTLTIQRTEQRDSAMYRCASSLVPELNTEAFFGQGTRLTVV.

This clonotype has a handful of counts. The chain joins TRBV7-6 to TRBJ2-2; possibly TRBD1 for D (5 bases). CDR1 is SGHVS and CDR2 is FNYEAQ in the germline V gene. Trimming stripped 2 bases from V and 5 bases from J, with 9 bases between. This CDR3 has 14 amino acids. The CDR3, as DNA: TGTGCCAGCAGCTTAAAGGCAGGGACCGGGGAGCTGTTTTTT. This sequence encodes CASSLKAGTGELFF.

The chain is built from TRBV7-9 and TRBJ1-2, with 7 bases matching TRBD1. The junction had 11 bases not matched to a gene; V was cut back by 6 bases and J by 4 bases. The CDR3 spans 15 residues. Germline V gives CDR1 SEHNR, CDR2 FQNEAQ (reference sequence). Written as DNA, the CDR3 is TGTGCCAGCAGACCTCCGGGACAGCCTTTCTATGGCTACACCTTC. Translated, it gives CASRPPGQPFYGYTF.

This chain joins TRBV6-2 or TRBV6-3 and TRBJ1-5; D perhaps matches TRBD1 (5 bases). Trimming shortened V by 4 bases and J by 4 bases, and 14 bases separated the two germline ends. Looked up from germline, CDR1 is MNHEY and CDR2 is SVGEGT. The CDR3 loop spans 15 amino acids. CDR3 sequence (DNA): TGTGCCAGCAGTTTACCTGTGGGGACTAATCAGCCCCAGCATTTT. Its translation is CASSLPVGTNQPQHF.

The V and J genes are TRBV5-1 and TRBJ1-1, with 11 bases lining up with TRBD1. Per the germline V gene, CDR1 is SGHRS and CDR2 is YFSETQ. This CDR3 has 15 amino acids. V lost 4 bases to trimming and J lost 2 bases; unmatched junction nucleotides: 4. The CDR3 DNA reads TGCGCCAGCAGCCGGGGACAGGGGGGCAACACTGAAGCTTTCTTT. Protein product: CASSRGQGGNTEAFF.

V and J are TRBV12-3 or TRBV12-4 and TRBJ1-5; a possible D gene is TRBD1 (5 bases). V lost 4 bases, J lost 5 bases, and 12 bases lay in between. The CDR3 sequence is 14 residues long. CDR3: CASSSGTHYQPQHF. CDR3 nucleotides: TGTGCCAGCAGTTCGGGGACTCACTATCAGCCCCAGCATTTT.

This clonotype showed up just a few times. The chain combines TRBV3-1 with TRBJ2-1; D gene ambiguous. V was trimmed by 4 bases and J by 4 bases, leaving 14 bases between them. Germline V lookup: CDR1 LGHDT, CDR2 YNNKEL (reference sequence). The CDR3 is made up of 15 amino acids. The CDR3 DNA reads TGTGCCAGCAGCCCTTCGGCTGGGATTTACAATGAGCAGTTCTTC. The encoded protein is CASSPSAGIYNEQFF.

The V gene is TRBV18, the J gene TRBJ1-2, with TRBD1 matching over 9 bases. Germline V gene sequence: CDR1 KGHSH, CDR2 LQKENI. V lost 3 bases to trimming and J lost 8 bases; unmatched junction nucleotides: 4. The CDR3 has 13 residues. DNA for the CDR3: TGTGCCAGCTCACCCGGGACAGGGCAAGGCTACACCTTC. Translation: CASSPGTGQGYTF.

CDR3 residues: CASSQGGRPQDRRDTGELFF. The CDR3 coding sequence is TGTGCCAGCAGCCAAGGCGGGAGACCCCAAGACCGTAGGGACACCGGGGAGCTGTTTTTT. This chain connects TRBV3-2 to TRBJ2-2; the listed D gene, TRBD2, was not tested against the DNA. TRBV3-2 is labeled a pseudogene. CDR3 length equals 20 residues.

This clonotype was seen a few times. This sequence joins TRBV27 and TRBJ2-7, with 7 bases fitting TRBD2. The CDR3 length is 15 residues. With V trimmed by 5 bases and J by 3 bases, 10 bases remained unmatched. In germline, CDR1 is MNHEY, CDR2 SMNVEV (reference sequence). The CDR3 DNA follows: TGTGCCAGCAGTGCACCTAGCGGTCGGAGCTACGAGCAGTACTTC. Translated, it gives CASSAPSGRSYEQYF.

The chain recombines TRBV7-2 with TRBJ2-5; D is unclear. Germline CDR1 is SGHTA and CDR2 is FQGNSA. V dropped 3 bases and J dropped 5 bases, with 10 bases sitting between them. The CDR3 length is 13 residues. The CDR3 DNA sequence: TGTGCCAGCAGCTTGGGGAATGGGGAGACCCAGTACTTC. Amino acid sequence: CASSLGNGETQYF.

The rearrangement links TRBV30 to TRBJ1-6; TRBD1 matches at 9 bases. Unmatched junction bases numbered 5, after V lost 2 bases and J lost 3 bases. This CDR3 contains 16 residues. The germline CDR1 and CDR2 sequences are GTSNPN and SVGIG (reference sequence). The CDR3, as DNA: TGTGCCTGGAGTACAGGGGGCCACCTCTATAATTCACCCCTCCACTTT. It specifies CAWSTGGHLYNSPLHF.

The chain employs TRBV30 and TRBJ2-7; no firm D call. The CDR3 loop spans 13 amino acids. Trimming took off 2 bases at V and 6 bases at J, with 14 bases between the two ends. In germline, CDR1 is GTSNPN, CDR2 SVGIG (reference sequence). CDR3: CAWSLEWLTEQYF. The CDR3 region has the DNA TGTGCCTGGAGTCTTGAATGGCTTACCGAGCAGTACTTC.

This clonotype was counted only a few times. The chain combines TRBV9 with TRBJ2-4; 13 bases match TRBD2. Per germline, CDR1 SGDLS and CDR2 YYNGEE. With V trimmed by 3 bases and J by 8 bases, 5 bases remained unmatched. CDR3 length: 15 residues. The CDR3 here is CASSGTSGSRDIQYF. Here the CDR3 DNA reads TGTGCCAGCAGCGGGACTAGCGGGAGTAGAGACATTCAGTACTTC.

This clonotype was detected only a few times. V and J are TRBV29-1 and TRBJ1-3; 8 bases fit TRBD1. The V segment lost 5 bases and the J segment 4 bases; nucleotides outside the gene matches: 7. This CDR3 spans 14 amino acids. From germline, CDR1 is SQVTM and CDR2 ANQGSEA. CDR3 in amino acids: CSVNDRGSGNTIYF. The CDR3 DNA sequence: TGCAGCGTTAACGACAGGGGATCCGGAAACACCATATATTTT. Based on the CDR3 plus reference TRBV29-1 and TRBJ1-3, the full variable domain is SAVISQKPSRDICQRGTSLTIQCQVDSQVTMMFWYRQQPGQSLTLIATANQGSEATYESGFVIDKFPISRPNLTFSTLTVSNMSPEDSSIYLCSVNDRGSGNTIYFGEGSWLTVV.

This clonotype has at least ten counts. The chain combines TRBV4-3 with TRBJ2-7, with TRBD2 identical over 9 bases. Germline V CDR1 and CDR2: LGHNA, YSLEER. V lost 4 bases to trimming and J lost 0 bases; unmatched junction nucleotides: 7. The CDR3 is made up of 16 amino acids. CDR3 in DNA: TGCGCCAGCAGCCCGTGGGATAGCGGGAGCTCCTACGAGCAGTACTTC. It translates to CASSPWDSGSSYEQYF.

This clonotype was recorded a few times. The gene calls are TRBV12-3 or TRBV12-4 and TRBJ1-4; D gene unclear. The CDR3 runs 12 residues. V was clipped by 5 bases and J by 8 bases, with 9 bases between them. The CDR3 here is CASSGQSEKLFF. The CDR3 coding sequence is TGTGCCAGCAGTGGTCAATCCGAAAAACTGTTTTTT.